The clone carrying this TCR beta chain was seen only a few times. Its target is unknown. The data were obtained in a study of post-analysis software for immune sequencing data. TCR beta cDNA libraries had unique molecular identifiers. Each batch of 1 to 10 million T cells produced approximately 470,000 cDNA molecules. TCRdb ran MiXCR on the PCR reads and lists one entry per CDR3 protein. The profile shows 750,000 to 900,000 distinct CDR3 sequences, around 45% of them singletons. Broader study findings: Patients showed TRBV5-6, TRBV5-1 and TRBV20-1 among four to six TRBV segments more frequent than in controls. Diversity measured as normalized Chao1 was significantly lower in multiple sclerosis patients than in controls. Pronounced co-clustering by F measure was evident among identically batched samples.

In germline, CDR1 is SGDLS, CDR2 YYNGEE. V lost 0 bases, J lost 2 bases, and 8 bases lay in between. The CDR3 totals 14 residues. V gene TRBV9 combines with J gene TRBJ1-1, with no clear D. The clonotype comes from a girl aged 10 to 17 with multiple sclerosis. Sequencing was performed on blood. CDR3 sequence (DNA): TGTGCCAGCAGCGTAGATGCACTAAACACTGAAGCTTTCTTT. This sequence encodes CASSVDALNTEAFF.